The 23 T cell receptor beta chains presented below share a single source sample, sequenced in a study of cytomegalovirus exposure and HLA in healthy donors. Primers for the PCR totalled 60 Vbeta and 13 Jbeta. Generated by immunoSEQ multiplex PCR, the TCRdb table keeps only in-frame clones and is missing some. The sample comprises about 110,000 clones, 81% of which are singletons, and 2.2% rests with the top ten. What was sequenced was PBMCs. Receptors originate from a woman under 40 in good health and CMV-seronegative.

This chain connects TRBV9 to TRBJ1-3; possibly TRBD1 for D (6 bases). The CDR3 is 15 residues long. V shed 0 bases and J shed 2 bases, with 9 bases lying between them. Germline CDR1 is SGDLS and CDR2 is YYNGEE. The CDR3 is CASSVDPGAGNTIYF. CDR3 nucleotide sequence: TGTGCCAGCAGCGTAGATCCAGGGGCTGGAAACACCATATATTTT.

The chain is built from TRBV14 and TRBJ2-4; D is unclear. CDR1 and CDR2 (germline): SGHDN, FVKESK. This CDR3 contains 13 residues. V lost 0 bases to trimming and J lost 10 bases, with 10 bases between them. DNA of the CDR3: TGTGCCAGCAGCCAAGACTACTCAAGTATTCAGTACTTC. It yields the protein CASSQDYSSIQYF.

The chain links TRBV19 to TRBJ1-2; TRBD1 aligns across 9 bases. This CDR3 comprises 12 residues. Looked up from germline, CDR1 is LNHDA and CDR2 is SQIVND (reference sequence). J was trimmed by 7 bases and V by 9 bases; bases with no gene match: 6. This chain's CDR3 is CASRGQGSGYTF. CDR3 bases: TGTGCCAGCAGGGGACAGGGAAGTGGCTACACCTTC.

CDR3 coding DNA: TGTGCTAGTGGTTTGGACAGGGGATTTCAGCCCCAGCATTTT. As protein: CASGLDRGFQPQHF. The chain uses TRBV12-5 and TRBJ1-5; 7 bases agree with TRBD1. The V and J ends lost 1 base and 6 bases, in that order; junction bases with no gene match: 3. Per the germline V gene, CDR1 is LGHNT and CDR2 is FRNRAP. CDR3 size: 14 residues.

The gene calls are TRBV27 and TRBJ1-2; 9 bases agree with TRBD1. Germline V gives CDR1 MNHEY, CDR2 SMNVEV (reference sequence). The junction had 19 bases not matched to a gene; V was cut back by 6 bases and J by 5 bases. The CDR3 runs 18 residues. The chain's CDR3 is CASSRAAAGTGRGYGYTF. CDR3 coding DNA: TGTGCCAGCAGCCGTGCGGCGGCCGGGACAGGGCGGGGGTATGGCTACACCTTC.

About this clone: At one end, the junction sequence differs from germline, possibly due to a read error. The chain carries TRBV7-9 and TRBJ2-1; D uncertain. The CDR3 loop spans 11 amino acids. Looked up from germline, CDR1 is SEHNR and CDR2 is FQNEAQ (reference sequence). The CDR3 region has the DNA TGTTCCAGCAGCTTTAGTAATGAGCAGTTCTTC. This sequence encodes CSSSFSNEQFF.

This clone was observed a few times. This sequence joins TRBV6-5 and TRBJ2-3; no clear D. V lost 6 bases, J lost 0 bases, and 7 bases lay in between. The CDR3 totals 13 residues. CDR1 and CDR2 (germline): MNHEY, SVGAGI. The CDR3 sequence: CASSRSSTDTQYF. CDR3 sequence (DNA): TGTGCCAGCAGCCGAAGCAGCACAGATACGCAGTATTTT.

The chain carries TRBV11-3 and TRBJ2-1, with 10 nucleotides matching TRBD2. The CDR3 contains 15 residues. The V gene end was trimmed by 5 bases and the J gene end by 2 bases; junction bases not matched to a gene: 3. Germline CDR1 is SGHNT and CDR2 is YENEEA. The CDR3 spells CASSPTSGPYNEQFF. CDR3 nucleotides: TGTGCCAGCAGCCCGACTAGCGGGCCCTACAATGAGCAGTTCTTC.

DNA for the CDR3: TGTGCCATCGACAGGGGAAATGAGCAGTTCTTC. This sequence encodes CAIDRGNEQFF. The chain couples TRBV6-1 to TRBJ2-1, with 8 bases fitting TRBD1. The germline V gene encodes CDR1 MNHNS and CDR2 SASEGT. The CDR3 spans 11 residues. V lost 10 bases to trimming and J lost 7 bases; unmatched junction nucleotides: 3.

This chain connects TRBV9 to TRBJ2-7; tentatively, D is TRBD1 (6 bases). With 4 bases removed from V and 1 base from J, the gap between germline ends came to 9 bases. CDR1 SGDLS and CDR2 YYNGEE come from the germline V gene. This CDR3 spans 13 amino acids. This CDR3 is CASSPGQSYEQYF. Written as DNA, the CDR3 is TGTGCCAGCAGCCCCGGACAGTCCTACGAGCAGTACTTC.

This clone was observed a single time. The rearrangement uses TRBV9 and TRBJ2-7; 7 bases map to TRBD2. The germline gives CDR1 SGDLS, CDR2 YYNGEE. After removal of 4 bases from V and 1 base from J, the junction contained 5 bases not matched to a gene. The CDR3 totals 14 residues. CDR3 residues: CASSPGGRSYEQYF. The CDR3 coding sequence is TGTGCCAGCAGCCCGGGGGGTCGGTCCTACGAGCAGTACTTC.

This chain uses TRBV9 with TRBJ2-7, with 9 bases lining up with TRBD1. Per germline, CDR1 SGDLS and CDR2 YYNGEE. With 2 bases clipped from V and 3 bases from J, the junction kept 6 bases outside the gene matches. The CDR3 length is 15 residues. CDR3 loop: CASSVHPGQGYEQYF. The CDR3 DNA sequence: TGTGCCAGCAGCGTCCATCCGGGACAGGGCTACGAGCAGTACTTC. Complete variable domain (other parts from reference TRBV9 and TRBJ2-7): DSGVTQTPKHLITATGQRVTLRCSPRSGDLSVYWYQQSLDQGLQFLIQYYNGEERAKGNILERFSAQQFPDLHSELNLSSLELGDSALYFCASSVHPGQGYEQYFGPGTRLTVT.

In its sample, this clone was seen a few times. The chain links TRBV5-4 to TRBJ2-1, with 7 bases fitting TRBD2. The CDR3 consists of 15 residues. V lost 5 bases, J lost 6 bases, and 11 bases stayed unmatched. From germline, CDR1 is SGHNT and CDR2 YYREEE (reference sequence). CDR3 in amino acids: CASSRPGGSVNEQFF. The DNA of the CDR3 is TGTGCCAGCAGTCGTCCGGGCGGGAGCGTCAATGAGCAGTTCTTC. Supplemented by reference TRBV5-4 and TRBJ2-1, the full variable domain reads ETGVTQSPTHLIKTRGQQVTLRCSSQSGHNTVSWYQQALGQGPQFIFQYYREEENGRGNFPPRFSGLQFPNYSSELNVNALELDDSALYLCASSRPGGSVNEQFFGPGTRLTVL.

This chain joins TRBV2 and TRBJ2-3; 11 nucleotides agree with TRBD2. Germline V gene sequence: CDR1 SNHLY, CDR2 FYNNEI. V shed 7 bases and J 7 bases; nucleotides not matched to a gene: 7. The CDR3 extends over 14 amino acids. The CDR3 DNA reads TGTGCCAGCAAAATTACTAGCGGGAGAAATACGCAGTATTTT. Translated, it gives CASKITSGRNTQYF.

The chain employs TRBV19 and TRBJ1-5; D uncertain. Per germline, CDR1 LNHDA and CDR2 SQIVND (reference sequence). The CDR3 has 17 amino acids. The V and J ends lost 7 bases and 0 bases respectively, with 19 bases between them. CDR3 sequence reads: CASIHQVPADSNQPQHF. The CDR3 DNA reads as TGTGCCAGTATTCACCAGGTCCCGGCTGATAGCAATCAGCCCCAGCATTTT. The full variable domain, its missing parts supplied by reference TRBV19 and TRBJ1-5, is DGGITQSPKYLFRKEGQNVTLSCEQNLNHDAMYWYRQDPGQGLRLIYYSQIVNDFQKGDIAEGYSVSREKKESFPLTVTSAQKNPTAFYLCASIHQVPADSNQPQHFGDGTRLSIL.

The J gene is TRBJ2-1, the V gene TRBV7-2; D may be TRBD2 (6 bases). V lost 5 bases to trimming and J lost 10 bases, with 15 bases between them. CDR3 size: 13 residues. Germline CDR1 reads SGHTA; CDR2 reads FQGNSA. CDR3 sequence (DNA): TGTGCCAGCAGCCCTCGACTAGTCGGCGAGCAGTTCTTC. This encodes CASSPRLVGEQFF.

This clone occurred a few times. The rearrangement links TRBV7-9 to TRBJ1-1; D unresolved. V dropped 2 bases and J dropped 7 bases, with 14 bases sitting between them. The CDR3 covers 14 residues. CDR1 is SEHNR, CDR2 FQNEAQ, per germline (reference sequence). Here the CDR3 DNA reads TGTGCCAGCAGCTTATTCGCACAGACTAATGAAGCTTTCTTT. Translated, it gives CASSLFAQTNEAFF.

As concerns this clone: The junction departs from the called germline gene at one end, perhaps through a read error. This chain links TRBV7-9 with TRBJ2-2, with D maybe TRBD2 (6 bases). There are 16 residues in the CDR3. Germline CDR1 is SEHNR and CDR2 is FQNEAQ (reference sequence). This chain's CDR3 is CSSSFEGGSGVGELFF. The DNA for the CDR3 is TGTTCCAGCAGCTTCGAAGGAGGGTCCGGAGTTGGGGAGCTGTTTTTT.

The V gene is TRBV19, the J gene TRBJ2-5, with a possible D match to TRBD1 (6 bases). This CDR3 spans 13 amino acids. Germline CDR1 LNHDA, CDR2 SQIVND (reference sequence). The V end lost 10 bases, the J end lost 2 bases, and 14 bases lay between the germline ends. The CDR3 sequence is CATQDRMQETQYF. As DNA, the CDR3 is TGTGCCACTCAAGACAGGATGCAAGAGACCCAGTACTTC.

CDR3 residues: CASSTKAGGPYNEQFF. The CDR3, as DNA: TGTGCCAGTAGTACCAAAGCGGGAGGGCCCTACAATGAGCAGTTCTTC. The chain combines TRBV19 with TRBJ2-1, with 10 bases that match TRBD2. Germline V CDR1 and CDR2: LNHDA, SQIVND (reference sequence). The CDR3 extends over 16 amino acids. V lost 4 bases to trimming and J lost 2 bases; unmatched junction nucleotides: 5.

In this sample, this clone turned up a few times. This chain uses TRBV7-3 with TRBJ2-5; D not certain. The ends were cut back, 0 bases at V and 3 bases at J, with 5 bases in the middle. The CDR3 extends over 13 amino acids. CDR1 is SGHTA, CDR2 FQGTGA, per germline. CDR3 amino acids: CASSLTIEETQYF. The CDR3 coding sequence is TGTGCCAGCAGCTTAACTATCGAAGAGACCCAGTACTTC. The whole variable domain, remainder taken from reference TRBV7-3 and TRBJ2-5, is GAGVSQTPSNKVTEKGKYVELRCDPISGHTALYWYRQSLGQGPEFLIYFQGTGAADDSGLPNDRFFAVRPEGSVSTLKIQRTERGDSAVYLCASSLTIEETQYFGPGTRLLVL.

V usage is TRBV4-2 and J usage is TRBJ2-2, with D unresolved. Trimming stripped 3 bases from V and 5 bases from J, with 16 bases between. The CDR3 is 16 residues long. Per the germline V gene, CDR1 is LGHNA and CDR2 is YNFKEQ. CDR3 residues: CASSQSLDSGTGELFF. CDR3 sequence (DNA): TGTGCCAGCAGCCAGAGCCTAGATTCCGGGACCGGGGAGCTGTTTTTT.

CDR3 loop: CASSLTGVGGYTF. CDR3 sequence (DNA): TGTGCCAGCAGTCTCACAGGGGTTGGCGGCTACACCTTC. The chain combines TRBV6-6 with TRBJ1-2; 7 nucleotides agree with TRBD1. Losses at the gene ends were 5 bases for V and 8 bases for J; bases not matched to a gene: 8. The CDR3 contains 13 residues. Germline CDR1 and CDR2: MNHNY and SVGAGI (reference sequence).